Each of the 24 T cell receptor beta chains below was sequenced from the same sample in a study of T cells in Graves' hyperthyroidism and ophthalmopathy. Amplification of TCR beta CDR3 regions used RNA as the template. HTBI primers drove first-round RT-PCR of the TCR CDR3. TCRdb passed the multiplex PCR reads through MiXCR, listing each CDR3 protein once. The sample lists roughly 240,000 distinct CDR3 sequences, less than 20% occurring once. Material for sequencing was blood. These receptors were collected from a woman aged 18-29 years with Graves' ophthalmopathy.

This clonotype was recorded many times. The J gene is TRBJ2-3, the V gene TRBV20-1, with D possibly matching TRBD2 (5 bases). This CDR3 contains 14 residues. The V end was cut by 0 bases, the J end by 5 bases, with 12 bases between. Germline CDR1 DFQATT, CDR2 SNEGSKA (reference sequence). CDR3 in DNA: TGCAGTGCTAGAGATAATCGAGGGTTAGATACGCAGTATTTT. Protein product: CSARDNRGLDTQYF.

This clonotype was detected ten times or more. This chain connects TRBV4-1 to TRBJ1-2, with 8 bases identical to TRBD1. Germline V gives CDR1 MGHRA, CDR2 YSYEKL. V shed 4 bases, J shed 4 bases, and the junction held 8 bases outside the gene matches. The CDR3 is made up of 15 amino acids. In DNA, the CDR3 is TGCGCCAGCAGCCCCGAGGAGACAGGGGTCTATGGCTACACCTTC. Translation gives CASSPEETGVYGYTF.

This clonotype came up many times. The chain combines TRBV20-1 with TRBJ2-3, with 7 bases that match TRBD2. The V gene's germline CDR1 is DFQATT and CDR2 SNEGSKA (reference sequence). J lost 0 bases, V lost 2 bases, and 11 bases had no gene match. There are 17 residues in the CDR3. CDR3 bases: TGCAGTGCTAGATCTCTAGCGGCCCTTTCTAGCACAGATACGCAGTATTTT. Encoded protein: CSARSLAALSSTDTQYF.

This clonotype was recorded at least ten times. V is TRBV27 and J is TRBJ1-2; tentative D call: TRBD1 (5 bases). The germline V gene encodes CDR1 MNHEY and CDR2 SMNVEV (reference sequence). The CDR3 is 14 residues long. V lost 6 bases and J 2 bases, leaving 13 bases between the germline ends. This CDR3 is CASSPAGGNYGYTF. In DNA form, the CDR3 reads TGTGCCAGCAGCCCCGCGGGGGGGAACTATGGCTACACCTTC.

This clonotype was seen many times. The chain employs TRBV2 and TRBJ2-2; TRBD2 aligns across 7 bases. The V gene end was trimmed by 3 bases and the J gene end by 7 bases; junction bases not matched to a gene: 8. This CDR3 has 15 residues. In germline, CDR1 is SNHLY, CDR2 FYNNEI. The CDR3, as DNA: TGTGCCAGCAGTGACAGTCTAGCGGTTAACGGGGAGCTGTTTTTT. It translates to CASSDSLAVNGELFF.

The genes are TRBV29-1 and TRBJ2-1, with TRBD2 matching 13 bases. V trimming: 6 bases; J trimming: 6 bases; junction bases outside the gene matches: 17. Germline CDR1 SQVTM, CDR2 ANQGSEA. The CDR3 is 18 amino acids. This chain's CDR3 is CSVSYPGTSGIVPNEQFF. In DNA, the CDR3 is TGCAGCGTCTCCTACCCCGGGACTAGCGGGATCGTTCCCAATGAGCAGTTCTTC.

In its sample, this clonotype was seen many times. CDR3 residues: CSARVGTGGSYNEQFF. The CDR3 DNA sequence: TGCAGTGCTAGAGTTGGGACAGGGGGCTCCTACAATGAGCAGTTCTTC. The rearrangement links TRBV20-1 to TRBJ2-1; 11 bases align to TRBD1. V lost 1 base, J lost 0 bases, and 2 bases stayed unmatched. The V gene's germline CDR1 is DFQATT and CDR2 SNEGSKA (reference sequence). The length of the CDR3 is 16 residues.

To note about this clonotype: At one of its ends the junction is not consistent with the germline gene, which may arise from a read error. The chain carries TRBV4-1 and TRBJ2-5; D is unresolved. Germline V gene data show CDR1 as MGHRA and CDR2 as YSYEKL. The CDR3 consists of 16 residues. The CDR3 DNA sequence: TGCGCCAGCAGCCCGATAGGGAAGGCGAACCAAGAGGCCCAGTACTTC. Its translation: CASSPIGKANQEAQYF.

This clonotype occurred many times. This chain uses TRBV7-6 with TRBJ2-1, with unresolved D. The CDR3 contains 14 residues. CDR1 is SGHVS and CDR2 is FNYEAQ in the germline V gene. Trimming removed 2 bases from V and 8 bases from J, with 13 bases in between. CDR3 loop: CASSLRVGFYEQFF. The CDR3 DNA reads as TGTGCCAGCAGCTTACGGGTAGGGTTCTATGAGCAGTTCTTC. The full variable domain, in which reference TRBV7-6 and TRBJ2-1 provide the parts outside the CDR3, is GAGVSQSPRYKVTKRGQDVALRCDPISGHVSLYWYRQALGQGPEFLTYFNYEAQQDKSGLPNDRFSAERPEGSISTLTIQRTEQRDSAMYRCASSLRVGFYEQFFGPGTRLTVL.

This clonotype was detected ten times or more. The chain links TRBV7-9 to TRBJ1-2; D is possibly TRBD1 (6 bases). The CDR3 is 13 amino acids. Deletions cut 7 bases from V and 4 bases from J, with 13 bases between. Germline V lookup: CDR1 SEHNR, CDR2 FQNEAQ (reference sequence). The CDR3 here is CASTPPGAYGYTF. The CDR3, as DNA: TGTGCCAGCACTCCGCCAGGGGCCTATGGCTACACCTTC.

This clonotype was picked up many times. V and J are TRBV28 and TRBJ2-4, with a possible D match to TRBD2 (6 bases). Germline V CDR1 and CDR2: MDHEN, SYDVKM. The CDR3 extends over 13 amino acids. Trimming pared 3 bases from V and 9 bases from J, leaving 12 bases between. The CDR3 nucleotides read TGTGCCAGCAGTTTTCCGGGGGAGATCATTCAGTACTTC. Amino acid sequence: CASSFPGEIIQYF.

Concerning this clonotype itself: Since a much larger clone is just one base distant, this may be a read error. This rearrangement joins TRBV27 to TRBJ1-3; maybe TRBD1 (5 bases). Germline CDR1 MNHEY, CDR2 SMNVEV (reference sequence). The CDR3 length is 15 residues. The CDR3 is CASSFCRVNGNTICF. The CDR3 DNA reads as TGTGCCAGCAGTTTCTGCAGGGTTAATGGAAACACCATATGTTTT.

The sample holds many counts of this clonotype. The CDR3 coding sequence is TGTGCCAGCAGCGTCGACAAGAGCACAGATACGCAGTATTTT. Translating gives CASSVDKSTDTQYF. The genes are TRBV9 and TRBJ2-3, with unresolved D. The CDR3 runs 14 residues. In germline, CDR1 is SGDLS, CDR2 YYNGEE. Trimming took 2 bases from V and 0 from J, leaving 7 bases between them.

The sample holds many counts of this clonotype. The CDR3 coding sequence is TGTGCCAGCAGCTGGGGGCCGGGACTAGCGGGCAGCTCCTACAATGAGCAGTTCTTC. Amino acid sequence: CASSWGPGLAGSSYNEQFF. This chain uses TRBV7-2 with TRBJ2-1; TRBD2 agrees at 12 bases. The CDR3 totals 19 residues. Looked up from germline, CDR1 is SGHTA and CDR2 is FQGNSA. V shed 4 bases and J 0 bases; nucleotides not matched to a gene: 10.

At least ten counts were recorded for this clonotype. This sequence joins TRBV10-3 and TRBJ2-7; D is possibly TRBD1 (6 bases). CDR1 is ENHRY, CDR2 SYGVKD, per germline. The length of the CDR3 is 13 residues. The ends were cut back, 9 bases at V and 2 bases at J, with 14 bases in the middle. Written as DNA, the CDR3 is TGTGCCATAGGGGCAGGGGCCACCTACGAGCAGTACTTC. It codes for CAIGAGATYEQYF.

The chain employs TRBV29-1 and TRBJ2-3; the match to TRBD2 covers 14 bases. The CDR3 is 17 amino acids. Trimming removed 6 bases from V and 4 bases from J; junction bases left unmatched: 12. Germline CDR1 and CDR2: SQVTM and ANQGSEA. In DNA, the CDR3 is TGCAGCGTCTTAAATTTAAGACTAGCGGGGGGGCCAGATACGCAGTATTTT. Translated, it gives CSVLNLRLAGGPDTQYF.

In its sample, this clonotype was seen many times. The CDR3 DNA sequence: TGTGCCAGCAGTAGGCAGGGCTATGGCTACACCTTC. This codes for CASSRQGYGYTF. This chain joins TRBV12-3 or TRBV12-4 and TRBJ1-2; possible D gene TRBD1, 5 bases. The ends were cut back, 5 bases at V and 4 bases at J, with 8 bases in the middle. CDR3 length: 12 residues.

This clonotype occurred many times. The chain is built from TRBV29-1 and TRBJ2-3, with 8 bases identical to TRBD2. Germline CDR1 is SQVTM and CDR2 is ANQGSEA. V lost 5 bases to trimming and J lost 2 bases; unmatched junction nucleotides: 6. CDR3 length: 14 amino acids. The CDR3 DNA is TGCAGCGTTACCAGAGCGGGGGACACAGATACGCAGTATTTT. Translation: CSVTRAGDTDTQYF.

This clonotype was seen at least ten times. The rearrangement joins TRBV27 to TRBJ2-2, with TRBD1 as a possible D gene (6 bases). In germline, CDR1 is MNHEY, CDR2 SMNVEV (reference sequence). V shed 2 bases and J shed 3 bases, with 34 bases lying between them. This CDR3 region has 23 residues. In DNA form, the CDR3 reads TGTGCCAGCAGTTTAAGGTTGACAGCTCGATCGGGGACACGGCCTACCTACACCGGGGAGCTGTTTTTT. Its protein is CASSLRLTARSGTRPTYTGELFF.

This clonotype occurred a few times. CDR3 sequence (DNA): TGTGCCACCAAGAGGTCAGGAGAGAACACCGGGGAGCTGTTTTTT. This gives the protein CATKRSGENTGELFF. The genes are TRBV19 and TRBJ2-2; D is unclear. The CDR3 is 15 amino acids. Germline assignment: CDR1 LNHDA and CDR2 SQIVND (reference sequence). V lost 10 bases to trimming and J lost 1 base, with 16 bases between them.

This clonotype was counted many times. This sequence joins TRBV5-1 and TRBJ2-1; 7 nucleotides align to TRBD1. J was trimmed by 3 bases and V by 4 bases; bases with no gene match: 10. The V gene's germline CDR1 is SGHRS and CDR2 YFSETQ. This CDR3 spans 16 amino acids. The CDR3 DNA follows: TGCGCCAGCAGCCGTTCACAGGGGACGGTCTACAATGAGCAGTTCTTC. Amino acid sequence: CASSRSQGTVYNEQFF.

This clonotype was counted at least ten times. The chain links TRBV7-9 to TRBJ2-4; 8 nucleotides align to TRBD1. This CDR3 comprises 14 residues. With V trimmed by 5 bases and J by 8 bases, 8 bases remained unmatched. The germline gives CDR1 SEHNR, CDR2 FQNEAQ (reference sequence). Here the CDR3 reads CASSRTGKSDIQYF. CDR3 DNA: TGTGCCAGCAGCCGGACAGGGAAATCGGACATTCAGTACTTC.

The V call is TRBV3-1, the J call TRBJ2-7; TRBD2 might be the D (6 bases). CDR1 is LGHDT, CDR2 YNNKEL, per germline (reference sequence). The V and J ends lost 5 bases and 2 bases respectively, with 13 bases between them. The CDR3 spans 14 residues. CDR3 protein: CASSSRSGAYEQYF. Here the CDR3 DNA reads TGTGCCAGCAGCAGTCGGTCGGGGGCCTACGAGCAGTACTTC.

This clonotype appeared many times. The rearrangement links TRBV18 to TRBJ1-5; D possibly corresponds to TRBD1 (5 bases). The germline V gene has CDR1 KGHSH and CDR2 LQKENI. V lost 5 bases and J lost 3, with 17 bases in between. The CDR3 has 16 residues. The DNA of the CDR3 is TGTGCCAGCTCAAGTGACAGCGTCAATATCAATCAGCCCCAGCATTTT. Protein sequence: CASSSDSVNINQPQHF. The full variable domain, completed using reference TRBV18 and TRBJ1-5, is NAGVMQNPRHLVRRRGQEARLRCSPMKGHSHVYWYRQLPEEGLKFMVYLQKENIIDESGMPKERFSAEFPKEGPSILRIQQVVRGDSAAYFCASSSDSVNINQPQHFGDGTRLSIL.